This entry concerns a single T cell receptor (beta chain). This sample stems from a study of blood T cell repertoires in COVID-19. Study context: Samples taken during acute and convalescent COVID-19 were collected in the United States, Italy and Spain. In each case, the material was cDNA or gDNA derived from T cells, B-cell-depleted T cells, or PBMCs.

Per the original data handling: Using reference gene primer amplification, nucleated cell counts were estimated. Profiled with immunoSEQ multiplex PCR; TCRdb holds only in-frame clones, not every one. The V and J calls and clone size were taken over from that table, and D and trimming were inferred from the DNA. The sample lists about 240,000 clones; 80% to 90% were seen once. Seattle's cohort entered during active infection and was followed longitudinally. This CDR3 is 15 amino acids long. Germline V gene lookup returns CDR1 SGHTA and CDR2 FQGNSA. Trimming cost V 5 bases and J 1 base, with 15 bases left between them.

This TCR was sampled from a woman older than 75 with COVID-19, enrolled during active disease. The J gene is TRBJ2-7, the V gene TRBV7-2; D gene ambiguous. The sample comprised peripheral blood. CDR3 sequence: CASSPGGRSSYEQYF. The CDR3 region has the DNA TGTGCCAGCAGCCCCGGCGGCCGGTCTTCCTACGAGCAGTACTTC.